This entry is about one T cell receptor beta chain. What antigen it recognizes has not been identified. No base quality information exists; no much larger clone differs at one position. TCRbeta CDR3 regions were amplified from genomic DNA using the immunoSEQ Assay, a bias-controlled multiplex PCR. The paper's data handling went like this. The number of nucleated cells in each sample was estimated by amplification of reference gene primers within the assay. To quantify the absolute abundance of each unique TCRbeta CDR3 rearrangement, sequence reads were collapsed and filtered. For each sample, productive Simpson clonality was calculated as the square root of Simpson's diversity index across productive rearrangements. Held by TCRdb, this immuneACCESS table contains in-frame sequences only and omits some clones. Under half of the omission traces to an unresolved V gene where checked; the cause of the rest is unknown. The V and J calls and clone size were taken over from that table, and D and trimming were inferred from the DNA. Present in this sample are fewer than 250,000 clones, 84% of which were seen just once. Of the sample, approximately 3% is held by the ten largest clones.

This record belongs to a study of blood T cell repertoires in COVID-19 (dated by TCRdb to about 2020). For the study in its entirety: The collaborator samples originated in the United States, Italy and Spain and spanned the acute and convalescent phases of COVID-19. Sample metadata almost always included a de-identified subject ID, COVID-19 status, age in years and sex. The repertoires were released in a freely available public database meant as a resource for research on the immune response to SARS-CoV-2. Samples were obtained from the ongoing ImmuneRACE study (first 160 participants) and from some 1,200 subjects provided by 6 global collaborators. Where available, HLA class I and class II types were taken from metadata supplied by the sample provider and were not determined by assay-based typing. The prospective study material was composed of cDNA or gDNA derived from T cells, B-cell-depleted T cells, or PBMCs. The dataset comprised deeply sampled blood TCRbeta repertoires from subjects exposed to, actively infected with, or recovered from COVID-19. Points the paper makes about the study in general: How much clinical and demographic metadata was included differed by source and by participant, and the metadata was provided uncurated.

Taken from cysteine to phenylalanine, the CDR3 has 17 residues. Left in the record is the CDR3 DNA by itself, 51 bases read in frame from the first base. The germline V gene gives CDR1 as WSHSY and CDR2 as SAAADI. Trimming accounts for 3 bases at V and 0 bases at J, while the number of junction bases matched to no gene is 9. Enrolling through a virtual design, the prospective study's participants ranged in age from roughly 18 to 89 years and lived across 24 United States geographic areas. In the prospective study, participants were assigned to cohorts based on the clinical history participants reported in a screening survey and a study questionnaire. Exposed participants were defined as having been in contact with someone with a PCR-confirmed or clinician-diagnosed COVID-19 case within 2 weeks of study entry. In the prospective study, whole blood, serum and a nasopharyngeal or oropharyngeal swab were collected from each participant by mobile phlebotomists. Participants in the prospective study had the option to provide additional blood draws and questionnaires over an approximately two-month period. Blood samples from the prospective study were shipped frozen or at room temperature prior to DNA extraction.

The chain uses TRBV10-2 and TRBJ2-7, with TRBD1 matching 9 junction bases. The sample comprised PBMCs or T cells enriched from blood (not recorded which). The sequence was collected from a woman in her twenties or thirties who had been exposed to COVID-19. The nucleotide sequence is given as TGCGCCAGCAGTGACCCTGTGGGACAGGGTAGCTCCTACGAGCAGTACTTC. The resulting protein is CASSDPVGQGSSYEQYF.